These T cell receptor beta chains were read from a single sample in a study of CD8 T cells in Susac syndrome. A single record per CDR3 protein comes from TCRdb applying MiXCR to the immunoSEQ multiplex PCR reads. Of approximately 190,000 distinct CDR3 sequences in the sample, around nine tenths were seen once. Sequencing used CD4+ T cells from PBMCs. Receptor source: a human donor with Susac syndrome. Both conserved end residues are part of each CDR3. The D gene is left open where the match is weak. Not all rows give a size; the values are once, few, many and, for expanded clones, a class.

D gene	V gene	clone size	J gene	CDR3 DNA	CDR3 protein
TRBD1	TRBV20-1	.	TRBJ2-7	TGCAGTGCTAGCCCCGGGACAGGGGTACCCGAGCAGTACTTC	CSASPGTGVPEQYF
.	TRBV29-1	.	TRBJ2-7	TGCAGCGTCGGACACATATACGAGCAGTACTTC	CSVGHIYEQYF
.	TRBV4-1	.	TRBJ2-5	TGCGCCAGCAGCCAGGTCTCGGGTGCGGTCCAAGAGACCCAGTACTTC	CASSQVSGAVQETQYF
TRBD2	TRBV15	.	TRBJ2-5	TGTGCCACCAGCAGAGATTACGGGGGGCAAGAGACCCAGTACTTC	CATSRDYGGQETQYF
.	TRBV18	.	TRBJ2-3	TGTGCCAGCTCACCGAACCAGGGTGGTTTGAGCACAGATACGCAGTATTTT	CASSPNQGGLSTDTQYF
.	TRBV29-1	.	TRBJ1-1	TGCAGCTATAAGGACGGGGACACTGAAGCTTTCTTT	CSYKDGDTEAFF
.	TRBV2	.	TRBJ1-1	TGTGCCACCGGGAGGGACTTGAACACTGAAGCTTTCTTT	CATGRDLNTEAFF
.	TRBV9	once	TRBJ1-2	TGTGCCAGCAGCGGGAGTATCGGTCGGGCTAACTATGGCTACACCTTC	CASSGSIGRANYGYTF
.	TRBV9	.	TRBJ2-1	TGTGCCAGCAGCGTAGGGAGCAATGAGCAGTTCTTC	CASSVGSNEQFF
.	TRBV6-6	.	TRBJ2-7	TGTGCCAGCAGTAGACAGGCAGGCTCCTACGAGCAGTACTTC	CASSRQAGSYEQYF
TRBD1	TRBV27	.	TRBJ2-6	TGTGCCAGCAGTTTGGGAACAGGGGGCTCTGGGGCCAACGTCCTGACTTTC	CASSLGTGGSGANVLTF
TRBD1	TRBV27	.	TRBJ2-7	TGTGCCGGCAAGACAGGGCTGGACTCCTACGAGCAGTACTTC	CAGKTGLDSYEQYF
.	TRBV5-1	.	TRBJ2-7	TGCGCCAGCAGGCGTGAATCAGCCTACGAGCAGTACTTC	CASRRESAYEQYF
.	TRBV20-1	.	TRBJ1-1	TGCAGTGCCATACTGAACGAGGGGGGGGCTGAAGCTTTCTTT	CSAILNEGGAEAFF
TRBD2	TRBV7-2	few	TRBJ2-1	TGTGCCAGCAGCATGACTAGCGGGGTCCCGAATGAGCAGTTCTTC	CASSMTSGVPNEQFF
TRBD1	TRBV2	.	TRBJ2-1	TGTGCCAGCAGTTCAGGGGGCGAAGAGTTCTTC	CASSSGGEEFF
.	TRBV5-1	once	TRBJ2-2	TGCGCCAGCAGCCCGCAGGGCAGCGCGAACACCGGGGAGCTGTTTTTT	CASSPQGSANTGELFF
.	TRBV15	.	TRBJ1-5	TGTGCCACCAGCAGAGATAACCGGGGTGGTGGTGGGATTCAGCCCCAGCATTTT	CATSRDNRGGGGIQPQHF
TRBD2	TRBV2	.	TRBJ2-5	TGTGCCAGCAGGTCCGGGACTAGCACCGAGACCCAGTACTTC	CASRSGTSTETQYF
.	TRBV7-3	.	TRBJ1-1	TGTGCCAGCAGTCGGACCCAGGGGAACACTGAAGCTTTCTTT	CASSRTQGNTEAFF
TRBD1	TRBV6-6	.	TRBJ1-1	TGTGCCAGCAGAGGACAGGGGGACACTGAAGCTTTCTTT	CASRGQGDTEAFF
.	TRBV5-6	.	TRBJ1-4	TGTGCCAGCAGGGGGGCGGCCAATAATGAAAAACTGTTTTTT	CASRGAANNEKLFF
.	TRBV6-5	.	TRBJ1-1	TGTGCCAGCAGTTACGGAGGTTCGATCTCTGAAGCTTTCTTT	CASSYGGSISEAFF
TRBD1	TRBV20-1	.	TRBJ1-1	TGCAGTGCTAGACAGGGGGCTATGAACACTGAAGCTTTCTTT	CSARQGAMNTEAFF
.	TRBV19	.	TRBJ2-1	TGTGCCAGTAGAATGACGGACGGATCTACTTTCAATGAGCAGTTCTTC	CASRMTDGSTFNEQFF
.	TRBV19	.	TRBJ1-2	TGTGCCAGTAGTATGATTCCGCAGGGAATATATGGCTACACCTTC	CASSMIPQGIYGYTF
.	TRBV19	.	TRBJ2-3	TGTGCCAGTAGTGTAGGACGAAGTACGCAGTATTTT	CASSVGRSTQYF